Below, one T cell receptor (beta chain) is given with its context. This record belongs to a study of T cell changes during pregnancy in multiple sclerosis. J gave up 2 bases and V 4 bases, and 3 bases lay outside the gene matches. Germline lookup yields CDR1 SGHNT and CDR2 YYREEE (reference sequence). The CDR3 runs 15 residues. Assay: immunoSEQ multiplex PCR; the TCRdb copy retains only in-frame clones and omits some. The table lists under 85,000 clones, around 94% of them singletons. This TCR came from a female donor with multiple sclerosis, enrolled in a pregnancy study. Source: CD4+ T cells from peripheral blood mononuclear cells, taken before pregnancy. This rearrangement joins TRBV5-4 to TRBJ2-3; 11 bases map to TRBD2. For the CDR3, the DNA is TGTGCCAGCAGCCGTAGCGGGGGGGCCACAGATACGCAGTATTTT. This codes for CASSRSGGATDTQYF. Filled out from reference TRBV5-4 and TRBJ2-3, the complete variable domain reads ETGVTQSPTHLIKTRGQQVTLRCSSQSGHNTVSWYQQALGQGPQFIFQYYREEENGRGNFPPRFSGLQFPNYSSELNVNALELDDSALYLCASSRSGGATDTQYFGPGTRLTVL.